The 23 T cell receptor beta chains in this list originate from one sample, sequenced in a study of control samples from healthy donors and cancer patients. Data came from immunoSEQ multiplex PCR; TCRdb stores just in-frame clones and leaves some out. Here the sample spans about 49,000 clones, 70% to 90% being singletons. The specimen sequenced was PBMCs. The receptors originated from a woman in her forties or fifties with lung cancer.

The V gene is TRBV11-3, the J gene TRBJ1-4; D ambiguous. Trimming stripped 2 bases from V and 6 bases from J, with 4 bases between. This CDR3 comprises 12 residues. Germline V lookup: CDR1 SGHNT, CDR2 YENEEA. This chain's CDR3 is CASSLKDEKLFF. DNA of the CDR3: TGTGCCAGCAGCTTAAAGGATGAAAAACTGTTTTTT.

The chain recombines TRBV6-6 with TRBJ2-7, with 11 bases that match TRBD1. This CDR3 is 14 amino acids long. V dropped 2 bases and J dropped 4; count of bases not matched to a gene: 1. CDR1 is MNHNY, CDR2 SVGAGI, per germline (reference sequence). Written as DNA, the CDR3 is TGTGCCAGCAGTTACGGACAGGGGGCATACGAGCAGTACTTC. Protein product: CASSYGQGAYEQYF.

The chain has TRBV9 and TRBJ2-5; TRBD2 matches 16 bases. V trimming: 2 bases; J trimming: 5 bases; junction bases outside the gene matches: 6. The CDR3 is 17 amino acids. Germline values: CDR1 SGDLS, CDR2 YYNGEE. CDR3 sequence: CASSVGTSGGAVETQYF. The CDR3 DNA reads TGTGCCAGCAGCGTCGGGACTAGCGGGGGGGCCGTTGAGACCCAGTACTTC.

The chain is built from TRBV14 and TRBJ2-2; D perhaps matches TRBD1 (5 bases). With 1 base removed from V and 7 bases from J, the gap between germline ends came to 13 bases. Germline V gene lookup returns CDR1 SGHDN and CDR2 FVKESK. The CDR3 covers 15 residues. Here the CDR3 DNA reads TGTGCCAGCAGCCAAGTGTCAGGGCTTGGCGGGGAGCTGTTTTTT. Protein product: CASSQVSGLGGELFF.

This clone was found once. This chain uses TRBV29-1 with TRBJ2-3; D is unclear. Per germline, CDR1 SQVTM and CDR2 ANQGSEA. CDR3 length: 13 amino acids. The V end was cut by 4 bases, the J end by 1 base, with 9 bases between. DNA for the CDR3: TGCAGCGTTGCTTTGCAGGGCACAGATACGCAGTATTTT. Amino acid sequence: CSVALQGTDTQYF.

This clone has more than one count but fewer than ten. The genes are TRBV6-5 and TRBJ1-1; TRBD1 might be the D (6 bases). The V end lost 2 bases, the J end lost 0 bases, and 13 bases lay between the germline ends. The germline CDR1 and CDR2 sequences are MNHEY and SVGAGI. The CDR3 has 16 residues. The CDR3 DNA reads as TGTGCCAGCAGTTACCTGAGGGGGGGTATGAACACTGAAGCTTTCTTT. This translates into CASSYLRGGMNTEAFF.

In its sample, this clone was seen once. The V and J genes are TRBV29-1 and TRBJ2-3, with D tentatively TRBD2 (5 bases). This CDR3 has 13 amino acids. Germline CDR1 and CDR2: SQVTM and ANQGSEA. V lost 6 bases and J lost 0, with 10 bases in between. The DNA for the CDR3 is TGCAGCGTCGAGGGCAAGAGCACAGATACGCAGTATTTT. Translation gives CSVEGKSTDTQYF.

This sequence joins TRBV5-1 and TRBJ1-2, with a possible D match to TRBD1 (5 bases). Per the germline V gene, CDR1 is SGHRS and CDR2 is YFSETQ. The CDR3 sequence is 15 residues long. Trimming cost V 4 bases and J 8 bases, with 21 bases left between them. The CDR3 here is CASSLDLGPTEGYTF. CDR3 DNA: TGCGCCAGCAGCCTCGACCTGGGGCCGACGGAGGGCTACACCTTC.

This clone appeared a single time. The chain recombines TRBV6-5 with TRBJ2-7; 9 nucleotides align to TRBD1. In germline, CDR1 is MNHEY, CDR2 SVGAGI. V trimming: 1 base; J trimming: 1 base; junction bases outside the gene matches: 2. This CDR3 is 15 amino acids long. In DNA form, the CDR3 reads TGTGCCAGCAGTTACTTGACAGGGGGATCCTACGAGCAGTACTTC. This encodes CASSYLTGGSYEQYF.

The chain has TRBV10-3 and TRBJ1-1; D is possibly TRBD1 (6 bases). In germline, CDR1 is ENHRY, CDR2 SYGVKD. CDR3 length equals 14 residues. The germline V and J ends were trimmed by 3 bases and 3 bases, with 11 bases remaining between them. CDR3 nucleotides: TGTGCCATCAGTGACTCGACAGGCTACACTGAAGCTTTCTTT. Its translation: CAISDSTGYTEAFF.

This clone was recorded only once. The rearrangement joins TRBV15 to TRBJ2-7; D may be TRBD1 (6 bases). Trimming left V 4 bases short and J 1 base short, with 14 bases between. Germline V gives CDR1 LNHNV, CDR2 YYDKDF (reference sequence). CDR3 length: 15 residues. The CDR3 nucleotides are TGTGCCACCAGCATCGAATTGACAGGTTCCTACGAGCAGTACTTC. Translation: CATSIELTGSYEQYF.

The chain carries TRBV9 and TRBJ2-3; a weak D match, TRBD2 (6 bases). The CDR3 is made up of 13 amino acids. The germline V and J ends were trimmed by 4 bases and 8 bases, with 14 bases remaining between them. Germline values: CDR1 SGDLS, CDR2 YYNGEE. CDR3 nucleotide sequence: TGTGCCAGCAGCCTCCGACTAGAACGTACGCAGTATTTT. This translates into CASSLRLERTQYF. Complete variable domain (other parts from reference TRBV9 and TRBJ2-3): DSGVTQTPKHLITATGQRVTLRCSPRSGDLSVYWYQQSLDQGLQFLIQYYNGEERAKGNILERFSAQQFPDLHSELNLSSLELGDSALYFCASSLRLERTQYFGPGTRLTVL.

The gene calls are TRBV24-1 and TRBJ2-7, with 11 bases matching TRBD2. The CDR3 sequence is 17 residues long. Germline values: CDR1 KGHDR, CDR2 SFDVKD. V was clipped by 4 bases and J by 6 bases; unmatched bases: 13. The CDR3 nucleotides read TGTGCCACCAGTGACCAACCCGGGACTAGCGGAGGCGGCGAGCAGTACTTC. Translation: CATSDQPGTSGGGEQYF.

The rearrangement joins TRBV2 to TRBJ2-7, with a weak D call TRBD1 (5 bases). V lost 5 bases and J lost 2, with 7 bases in between. CDR3 length: 12 amino acids. From germline, CDR1 is SNHLY and CDR2 FYNNEI. As DNA, the CDR3 is TGTGCCAGCAGTCTACAGGCCTACGAGCAGTACTTC. Protein: CASSLQAYEQYF.

The V gene is TRBV28, the J gene TRBJ1-5; maybe TRBD1 (6 bases). Germline V CDR1 and CDR2: MDHEN, SYDVKM. Deletions cut 3 bases from V and 1 base from J, with 16 bases between. This CDR3 contains 17 residues. CDR3 nucleotides: TGTGCCAGCAGTTTCCCATTACAGGGAAGAAGCAATCAGCCCCAGCATTTT. Protein sequence: CASSFPLQGRSNQPQHF.

This clone was seen once. This chain links TRBV19 with TRBJ2-2; 12 bases map to TRBD2. The junction had 14 bases not matched to a gene; V was cut back by 9 bases and J by 6 bases. The CDR3 is 17 amino acids. Germline V gene sequence: CDR1 LNHDA, CDR2 SQIVND (reference sequence). The CDR3 nucleotides read TGTGCCAGCCAGAGGGGACTAGCGGGTGCCCTTTCCGGGGAGCTGTTTTTT. Its translation: CASQRGLAGALSGELFF.

The V gene is TRBV7-2, the J gene TRBJ1-3; D may be TRBD1 (6 bases). V was trimmed by 5 bases and J by 2 bases, leaving 13 bases between them. The CDR3 consists of 15 residues. CDR1 is SGHTA and CDR2 is FQGNSA in the germline V gene. In DNA form, the CDR3 reads TGTGCCAGCAGCCCGCTACAGGGAACTGGAAACACCATATATTTT. Its protein is CASSPLQGTGNTIYF.

This chain connects TRBV19 to TRBJ1-2; 7 bases line up with TRBD1. J gave up 6 bases and V 4 bases, and 11 bases lay outside the gene matches. Germline V lookup: CDR1 LNHDA, CDR2 SQIVND (reference sequence). The CDR3 loop spans 15 amino acids. The CDR3 loop is CASSRFRGLLDGYTF. CDR3 in DNA: TGTGCCAGTAGTAGGTTTAGGGGGCTGTTGGATGGCTACACCTTC.

This clone was observed a few times. The chain is built from TRBV6-4 and TRBJ2-3; 8 positions agree with TRBD1. V lost 3 bases to trimming and J lost 4 bases; unmatched junction nucleotides: 0. The germline V gene has CDR1 MRHNA and CDR2 SNTAGT. The CDR3 is 13 residues long. This CDR3 is CASSEDRADTQYF. In DNA, the CDR3 is TGTGCCAGCAGTGAGGACAGGGCAGATACGCAGTATTTT.

Written as DNA, the CDR3 is TGTGCCAGCAGTTGGGGCGGGGGGGCTCAATACAATGAGCAGTTCTTC. Its translation: CASSWGGGAQYNEQFF. The chain carries TRBV27 and TRBJ2-1; 9 bases agree with TRBD2. The CDR3 is 16 residues long. Germline trimming cut 4 bases from V and 4 bases from J; bases unmatched to any gene: 8. Germline V gene lookup returns CDR1 MNHEY and CDR2 SMNVEV (reference sequence).

The CDR3 coding sequence is TGTGCCAGCAGAGTGACAATTTCCTACAATGAGCAGTTCTTC. Protein: CASRVTISYNEQFF. The chain joins TRBV27 to TRBJ2-1; D uncertain. This CDR3 region has 14 residues. V was clipped by 6 bases and J by 1 base, with 10 bases between them. Germline lookup yields CDR1 MNHEY and CDR2 SMNVEV (reference sequence).

The V call is TRBV7-9, the J call TRBJ2-3; D might be TRBD2 (7 bases). The CDR3 spans 16 residues. CDR1 is SEHNR and CDR2 is FQNEAQ in the germline V gene (reference sequence). V gave up 2 bases and J gave up 4 bases, with 16 bases separating them. The CDR3 sequence is CASSLSGAGASDTQYF. CDR3 bases: TGTGCCAGCAGCTTAAGTGGCGCGGGGGCCTCAGATACGCAGTATTTT.

This clone was observed a single time. This chain joins TRBV27 and TRBJ2-2; no clear D gene. V lost 4 bases and J 4 bases, leaving 4 bases between the germline ends. This CDR3 is built from 12 residues. Germline values: CDR1 MNHEY, CDR2 SMNVEV (reference sequence). CDR3: CASSWFTGELFF. For the CDR3, the DNA is TGTGCCAGCAGTTGGTTCACCGGGGAGCTGTTTTTT.